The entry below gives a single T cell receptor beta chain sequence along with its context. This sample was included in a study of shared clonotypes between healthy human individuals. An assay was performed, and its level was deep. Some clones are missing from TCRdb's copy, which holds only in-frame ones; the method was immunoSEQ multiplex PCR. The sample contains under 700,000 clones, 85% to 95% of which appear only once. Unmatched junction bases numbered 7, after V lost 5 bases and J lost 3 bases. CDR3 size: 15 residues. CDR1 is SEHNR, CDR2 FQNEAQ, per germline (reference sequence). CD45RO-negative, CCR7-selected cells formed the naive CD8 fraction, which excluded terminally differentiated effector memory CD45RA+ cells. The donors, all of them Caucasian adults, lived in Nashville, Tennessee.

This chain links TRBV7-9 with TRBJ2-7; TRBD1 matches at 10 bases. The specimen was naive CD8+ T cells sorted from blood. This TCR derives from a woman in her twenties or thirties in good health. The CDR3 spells CASSAPGQGFYEQYF. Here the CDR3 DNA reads TGTGCCAGCAGCGCTCCGGGACAGGGGTTCTACGAGCAGTACTTC. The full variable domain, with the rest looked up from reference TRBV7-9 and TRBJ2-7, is DTGVSQNPRHKITKRGQNVTFRCDPISEHNRLYWYRQTLGQGPEFLTYFQNEAQLEKSRLLSDRFSAERPKGSFSTLEIQRTEQGDSAMYLCASSAPGQGFYEQYFGPGTRLTVT.